The T cell receptor beta chain described here comes from a study of vaccination and CD4 T cells after COVID-19 (dated by TCRdb to between 2021 and 2024). Regarding the research as a whole: Every convalescent patient had a positive nasal swab PCR test for SARS-CoV-2, with mild disease in several patients and severe disease in one. As controls, cultures received a CEFX viral epitope pool (the positive control), an HIV-1 Nef peptide pool (the negative control), or no peptide at all. Participants got two doses of the Pfizer-BioNTech BNT162b2 vaccine (n=8) or two doses of the Moderna mRNA-1273 vaccine (n=2). Six males and four females were included in the convalescent cohort, with two Hispanic individuals, seven Caucasians, two Asians and one multiracial person represented. Post-vaccine blood samples were taken a median of approximately 70 days after the second vaccine dose, with a range of roughly 13 to 250 days. The cultures were stimulated with overlapping spike peptide pools from SARS-CoV-2 and from the common cold coronaviruses HCoV-NL63, HCoV-OC43 and HCoV-229E. Post-COVID blood samples were collected from convalescent patients a median of around 100 days after diagnosis, with a range of roughly 35 to 161 days. In under twelve COVID-19 convalescent patients and a few infection-naive healthy vaccine recipients, researchers compared the spike-specific CD4+ TCR repertoire from before mRNA vaccination with the repertoire from after.

Notes on this clonotype: There is no known antigen for this receptor. No much larger clone is present one base from it, and per-base qualities are unavailable.

Deletion took 4 bases off V and 2 bases off J, with a span of 9 bases between the germline ends. CDR1 and CDR2, looked up from the germline V gene (reference sequence), are LNHDA and SQIVND. The CDR3 contains 13 residues, cysteine and phenylalanine counted. CDR3 DNA only is kept here, 39 bases in frame from base 1. The library was generated by PCR. DNA from cultured CD4+ T cells underwent TCR sequencing with the Oncomine TCR Beta short-read assay at the Johns Hopkins FTIC core. Genomic DNA was extracted from the cultured CD4+ T cells with the QIAamp micro DNA kit. Oncomine TCR Beta libraries made from cultured CD4+ T cells were pooled using unique dual indexes and sequenced on an Illumina iSeq 100. The authors' pipeline ran thus. Non-productive sequences were removed, and CDR3s that did not start with C, did not end with F or W, or were shorter than 7 amino acids were discarded. The MANAFEST web application was used to identify antigen-specific clonotypes by comparing peptide-stimulated wells against reference wells and other culture wells. For a clone to be called positive, the clone needed an FDR below 0.05, an odds ratio above 5, and a productive frequency above 0.1% in at least two of three replicate wells. Clonotypes that were significantly expanded in both SARS-CoV-2 spike wells and at least one common cold coronavirus spike condition were defined as cross-reactive. CDR3 homology was assessed with Levenshtein distances (stringdist) and unrooted phylogenetic trees (ape) in R version 3.6.1. The raw public data were reprocessed by TCRdb itself: fastp quality trimming at Q25, MiXCR clonotype calling, in-frame beta chains only. One record per CDR3 amino acid sequence lists the most common genes and DNA. The V and J calls reflect TCRdb's pipeline rather than the authors' work. The sample includes around 17,000 distinct CDR3 sequences, with 56% observed a single time. The ten biggest clones cover around 7.4% of the sample.

The label giving this sample's treatment or condition can be read as: roughly 11-day PBMC culture with coronavirus spike peptide pools or control peptides (ViraFEST assay). The ViraFEST assay was used in the study, in which antigen-specific T cells were expanded with peptide pools and expanded clonotypes were subsequently identified by TCR sequencing. The convalescent patients' positive SARS-CoV-2 PCR tests were from March to December 2020, which was before the Alpha, Beta and Delta variants emerged in the United States. PBMCs were cultured at about 2 million per well in IMDM supplemented with 5% human AB serum and 8.5 to 10 IU/ml IL-2, with roughly 10 ug/ml peptide pools added. On days 3 and 7, half of the culture medium was replaced with fresh IL-2-containing medium. Once the cells had been in culture for around ten days, the EasySep CD4+ T cell isolation kit was used to isolate CD4+ T cells by negative selection. Ficoll-Paque Plus gradient centrifugation was used to isolate PBMCs from whole blood, and the isolated PBMCs were then either used fresh or cryopreserved at -140C. In general, triplicate wells were set up for every culture condition.

Results and caveats for the whole study, not just this receptor: In convalescent patients, a median around 85% of post-vaccine SARS-CoV-2-reactive clones were detected only after vaccination, and vaccine-specific priming was suggested by this finding. Relatively few convalescent patients were included in the study, and early timepoints after natural infection were not analyzed. The median count of SARS-CoV-2-reactive clonotypes went up from around 23 after infection to about 40 after vaccination, although the change was not significant. Of the vaccine-specific clones found in convalescent patients, nearly all (304 of 307) were mono-reactive for SARS-CoV-2 spike instead of being cross-reactive with common cold coronaviruses.

Sequencing was performed on CD4+ T cells from blood, cultured in vitro. The chain uses TRBV19 and TRBJ2-7; D gene: possibly TRBD2, on 5 matching bases. The receptor was derived from a human donor who had recovered from COVID-19. The CDR3: CASSTPGAYEQYF. The DNA sequence is as follows: TGTGCCAGTAGTACCCCCGGGGCCTACGAGCAGTACTTC.